The following is a T cell receptor (beta chain) sequence with its context. No antigen is known for it. These data belong to a study of T cell repertoires in cytomegalovirus infection. Broader study findings: Identification of carriers of CMV plus the relevant HLA was performed using cumulative public TCR beta family frequency.

TCRdb called the reads again in MiXCR, with one record for every CDR3 protein. This table has a few hundred thousand distinct CDR3 sequences, 18% appearing once. CDR1 is SGHAT, CDR2 FQNNGV, per germline. CDR3 size: 14 residues. After removal of 2 bases from V and 6 bases from J, the junction contained 3 bases not matched to a gene. The receptor's source is a human donor in good health (CMV status not recorded). Some clones in this sample may be carry-over from other donors' samples. Material for sequencing was PBMCs. The chain is built from TRBV11-2 and TRBJ2-3, with 9 positions matching TRBD2. The CDR3: CASSLSAGGDTQYF. As DNA, the CDR3 is TGTGCCAGCAGCTTATCAGCGGGGGGTGATACGCAGTATTTT.